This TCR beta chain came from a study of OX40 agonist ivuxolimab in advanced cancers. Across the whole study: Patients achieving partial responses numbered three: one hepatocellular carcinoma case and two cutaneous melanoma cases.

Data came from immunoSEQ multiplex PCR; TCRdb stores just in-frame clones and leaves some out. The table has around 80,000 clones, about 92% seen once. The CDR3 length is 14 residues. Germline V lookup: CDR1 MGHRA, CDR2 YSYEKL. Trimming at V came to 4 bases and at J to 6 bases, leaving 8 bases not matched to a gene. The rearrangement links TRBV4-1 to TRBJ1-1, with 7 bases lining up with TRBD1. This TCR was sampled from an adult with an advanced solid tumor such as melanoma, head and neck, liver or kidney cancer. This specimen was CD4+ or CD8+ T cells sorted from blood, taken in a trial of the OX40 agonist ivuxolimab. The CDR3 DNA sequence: TGCGCCAGCAGCCTTCCAGGGGGGATACCTGAAGCTTTCTTT. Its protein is CASSLPGGIPEAFF.